The present entry profiles one TCR beta chain with its context. Germline V CDR1 and CDR2: LGHNA, YSLEER. The junction had 8 bases not matched to a gene; V was cut back by 4 bases and J by 4 bases. The CDR3 is made up of 15 amino acids. The data belong to a study of blood T cell repertoires in COVID-19. The overall study: From the United States, Italy and Spain came samples of acute and convalescent COVID-19. PBMCs, B-cell-depleted T cells, or T cells were the source of the cDNA or gDNA that made up the material.

Original handling: Nucleated cell counts were estimated from reference gene primer amplification. Sequencing used immunoSEQ multiplex PCR; TCRdb keeps in-frame clones, though not all of them. V, J and clone size are taken as reported in that table, and D and trimming were inferred from the DNA itself. The sample has about 210,000 clones, roughly 84% seen once; the top ten hold 2% to 2.5%. The source material was peripheral blood. V gene TRBV4-3 combines with J gene TRBJ2-5; 8 nucleotides align to TRBD1. The receptor comes from a middle-aged man who had recovered from COVID-19. CDR3 nucleotide sequence: TGCGCCAGCAGCCGGGGGCAGGGGGCCGGAGAGACCCAGTACTTC. Residues: CASSRGQGAGETQYF.